This record covers a single T cell receptor beta chain. Its antigen is unidentified. Here immunoSEQ multiplex PCR was the method, and the copy in TCRdb shows in-frame clones only, minus some. The profile covers 150,000 to 250,000 clones, with more than 85% appearing a single time and nearly 3.5% taken by the ten largest. This sample was included in a study of T cell responses to AZD1222 COVID-19 vaccine. Points from the study as a whole: Elevations in Spike-specific TCR breadth and depth followed administration of two AZD1222 doses. White British ancestry dominated among donors, who included more females, and clonal diversity was possibly underestimated.

Germline lookup yields CDR1 SGHTA and CDR2 FQGTGA. Trimming took off 2 bases at V and 9 bases at J, with 14 bases between the two ends. This CDR3 contains 14 residues. J is TRBJ2-1 and V is TRBV7-3, with D maybe TRBD2 (6 bases). This TCR derives from an adult who received the AZD1222 COVID-19 vaccine. Sample: peripheral blood, taken 28 days after the second AZD1222 dose. CDR3 amino acids: CASSLGTERIEQFF. CDR3 DNA sequence: TGTGCCAGCAGCTTAGGGACTGAGCGGATTGAGCAGTTCTTC. Drawing the rest from reference TRBV7-3 and TRBJ2-1, the complete variable domain is GAGVSQTPSNKVTEKGKYVELRCDPISGHTALYWYRQSLGQGPEFLIYFQGTGAADDSGLPNDRFFAVRPEGSVSTLKIQRTERGDSAVYLCASSLGTERIEQFFGPGTRLTVL.